A selection of T cell receptor beta chains follows, all from one sample in a study of blood T cell repertoires in COVID-19. Only in-frame clones appear in the TCRdb table, and some are missing; sequencing was by immunoSEQ multiplex PCR. Among around 250,000 clones listed, roughly 85% were seen once. The sample comprised PBMCs or T cells enriched from blood (not recorded which). Receptors originate from a woman between 45 and 60 years old who had recovered from COVID-19. CDR3s include the opening cysteine and the closing phenylalanine or tryptophan.

v_call	j_call	cdr3_aa
TRBV28	TRBJ2-3	CASSFPRDRGSTDTQYF
TRBV19	TRBJ2-3	CASSITSASTDTQYF
TRBV5-3	TRBJ2-5	CARSSATGQETQYF
TRBV28	TRBJ2-1	CASNQAGSSYNEQFF
TRBV5-1	TRBJ1-4	CASSPHRTGNEKLFF
TRBV28	TRBJ1-1	CASSRGGVNTEAFF
TRBV4-2	TRBJ2-1	CASSLGLAGGYPHSRVF
TRBV10-2	TRBJ2-1	CASLRDDLTPKELAGGALYNEQFF
TRBV19	TRBJ2-1	CASSSRGTLRGEQFF
TRBV4-1	TRBJ2-7	CASSLGSGRTYEQYF
TRBV7-8	TRBJ1-1	CASSFAYEGEAFF
TRBV27	TRBJ2-4	CASPPRQGAPKNIQYF
TRBV9	TRBJ2-7	CASSGSLAGDRYEQYF
TRBV18	TRBJ2-3	CASSPGPDTQYF
TRBV7-7	TRBJ2-5	CASSPAQGKGETQYF
TRBV6-5	TRBJ2-1	CASSHSAGAYNEQFF
TRBV2	TRBJ2-3	CASSGAWDTTDTQYF
TRBV5-4	TRBJ2-3	CASRDSRTYGTDTQYF
TRBV5-4	TRBJ2-3	CASSLPGRGTDTQYF
TRBV7-9	TRBJ2-7	CASSLGYRGTNYEQYF
TRBV25-1	TRBJ2-2	CASSEGQITGELFF
TRBV19	TRBJ2-7	CASSITSGQGYEQYF
TRBV23-1	TRBJ1-3	CASSQGPGMISGNTIYF
TRBV7-9	TRBJ2-7	CASSLGSGSSHEQYF
TRBV10-3	TRBJ1-2	CAISDTGHYGYTF
TRBV16	TRBJ2-7	CASTAGQHAYEQYF
TRBV7-2	TRBJ1-5	CASSTTGQGGNQPQHF
TRBV19	TRBJ1-4	CASSIPGQGVNNEKLFF
TRBV5-1	TRBJ2-4	CASSLGSGRSYIQYF
TRBV4-2	TRBJ2-2	CASSQQGLAGGESGELFF
TRBV24-1	TRBJ2-1	CATSDPGTGGVYNEQFF
TRBV7-2	TRBJ1-6	CASSSTGGSYNSPLHF
TRBV7-9	TRBJ2-2	CASSPQGAPGELFF
TRBV5-1	TRBJ2-5	CASSLAGTSQGETQYF
TRBV9	TRBJ1-1	CASSVGVGASEAFF
TRBV3-1/TRBV3-2	TRBJ1-3	CASSQDSQGRRIYF
TRBV6-2/TRBV6-3	TRBJ1-1	CASSRARGVMNTEAFF
TRBV4-2	TRBJ2-3	CASSQAAWGGTTQYF
TRBV7-8	TRBJ2-2	CAILWADREGGTGELFF
TRBV6-5	TRBJ1-5	CASSYSRGRGDQPQHF
TRBV18	TRBJ1-6	CASSPSDTRSLHF
TRBV10-1	TRBJ1-1	CASSETMLGTEAFF
TRBV27	TRBJ2-4	CASSSSGTGRRGAKNIQYF
TRBV18	TRBJ1-1	CASSPVRRGPNTEAFF
TRBV19	TRBJ2-5	CASSTSGLAGRETQYF